The following is a TCR beta chain sequence with its context. Its antigen is currently unknown. The data stem from a study of T cell responses to AZD1222 COVID-19 vaccine. Study conclusions and caveats: Females made up more of the donors, who were largely white British, and clonal diversity may have come out too low. Spike-spanning, vaccine-associated CD4 TCRs were dominant at 160-218 and 743-854. The repertoires were collected only after the peak T cell response.

Some second doses came at about 4 weeks and others at about 12 weeks; these were pooled. CDR1 and CDR2 (germline): SQVTM, ANQGSEA. J was trimmed by 2 bases and V by 6 bases; bases with no gene match: 1. The CDR3 spans 14 residues. TCRdb's table, derived via immunoSEQ multiplex PCR, lists solely in-frame clones and lacks some. The repertoire holds fewer than 120,000 clones, with roughly 90% as singletons. The TCR comes from an adult who received the AZD1222 COVID-19 vaccine. The V call is TRBV29-1, the J call TRBJ2-6; 10 nucleotides line up with TRBD1. Source: peripheral blood, taken 28 days after the second AZD1222 dose. Here the CDR3 reads CSVGQGAGANVLTF. In DNA form, the CDR3 reads TGCAGCGTCGGACAGGGGGCTGGGGCCAACGTCCTGACTTTC.